This is a list of T cell receptor beta chains from one sample in a study of control samples from healthy donors and cancer patients. Clones were sequenced by immunoSEQ multiplex PCR, and TCRdb holds only the in-frame ones, with some missing. Of approximately 81,000 clones in the sample, 94% were seen once. The sequenced sample was blood. These receptor sequences come from a woman between 18 and 29 years old in good health. The CDR3 runs from the conserved cysteine through the conserved F or W. Each record gives: D gene, V gene, clone size, J gene, CDR3 protein, CDR3 DNA. D genes are given only for firm matches. Size is stated for part of the rows, as once, few or many counts, or as a class when the clone is expanded.

TRBD2	TRBV9	once	TRBJ2-3	CASSGLAGELTDTQYF	TGTGCCAGCAGCGGATTAGCGGGGGAATTGACAGATACGCAGTATTTT
-	TRBV27	-	TRBJ2-7	CASSWGSSYEQYF	TGTGCCAGCAGTTGGGGCAGCTCCTACGAGCAGTACTTC
-	TRBV6-6	once	TRBJ1-6	CASSYSQGLHF	TGTGCCAGCAGTTACAGCCAGGGCCTCCACTTT
TRBD1	TRBV28	-	TRBJ2-5	CASRSAQGALQETQYF	TGTGCCAGCAGATCCGCACAGGGGGCCCTCCAAGAGACCCAGTACTTC
TRBD2	TRBV4-2	-	TRBJ2-5	CASSLGTSGPQETQYF	TGTGCCAGCAGCCTTGGGACTAGCGGGCCCCAAGAGACCCAGTACTTC
TRBD1	TRBV4-3	few	TRBJ1-2	CASSQEQGGGYGYTF	TGCGCCAGCAGCCAAGAACAGGGGGGAGGATATGGCTACACCTTC
-	TRBV7-9	-	TRBJ1-4	CASSFRSGGSNEKLFF	TGTGCCAGCAGCTTCAGGTCGGGAGGCTCTAATGAAAAACTGTTTTTT
-	TRBV2	-	TRBJ2-7	CASFGSAGYEQYF	TGTGCCAGCTTTGGGTCAGCTGGGTACGAGCAGTACTTC
-	TRBV19	-	TRBJ2-7	CASSAGPAYEQYF	TGTGCCAGTAGTGCCGGTCCGGCCTACGAGCAGTACTTC
TRBD1	TRBV19	-	TRBJ2-2	CASRTGEANTGELFF	TGTGCCAGCCGGACAGGTGAGGCGAACACCGGGGAGCTGTTTTTT
TRBD1	TRBV19	-	TRBJ2-4	CAGSIQSQGQAKNIQYF	TGTGCCGGTAGTATCCAATCACAGGGGCAGGCCAAAAACATTCAGTACTTC
-	TRBV7-2	-	TRBJ1-2	CASSGGQVKDGYTF	TGTGCCAGCAGCGGGGGGCAGGTTAAGGATGGCTACACCTTC
-	TRBV28	-	TRBJ2-7	CASSPRHTGVGAYEQYF	TGTGCCAGCAGTCCCCGACACACAGGAGTCGGGGCCTACGAGCAGTACTTC
-	TRBV12-3/TRBV12-4	-	TRBJ1-6	CASSSGFYSPLHF	TGTGCCAGCAGTTCCGGGTTTTATTCACCCCTCCACTTT
TRBD2	TRBV6-2/TRBV6-3	-	TRBJ2-1	CASSYVRTSGNSPLLNEQFF	TGTGCCAGCAGTTATGTACGGACTAGCGGGAACAGCCCTCTCCTCAATGAGCAGTTCTTC
TRBD1	TRBV12-3/TRBV12-4	-	TRBJ2-3	CASSYGTEYTQYF	TGTGCCAGCAGTTATGGGACAGAGTATACGCAGTATTTT
TRBD2	TRBV6-5	-	TRBJ2-3	CASSRLAGRTDTQYF	TGTGCCAGCAGTAGACTAGCGGGCCGCACAGATACGCAGTATTTT
-	TRBV19	-	TRBJ2-7	CASSIEAGFSYEQYF	TGTGCCAGTAGTATAGAGGCAGGGTTCTCCTACGAGCAGTACTTC
-	TRBV6-6	-	TRBJ1-5	CASWAGIVRNQPQHF	TGTGCCAGCTGGGCGGGGATCGTTCGCAATCAGCCCCAGCATTTT
-	TRBV5-8	-	TRBJ2-1	CASSLEGIAQFF	TGTGCCAGCAGCTTGGAGGGGATCGCGCAGTTCTTC
-	TRBV5-1	-	TRBJ1-2	CASSSPGGAESYGYTF	TGCGCCAGCAGCTCCCCCGGGGGTGCGGAGAGCTATGGCTACACCTTC
-	TRBV7-9	-	TRBJ1-5	CASSLSGQNQPQHF	TGTGCCAGCAGCTTATCAGGGCAGAATCAGCCCCAGCATTTT
TRBD2	TRBV2	-	TRBJ2-3	CASSGLVQGTQYF	TGTGCCAGTAGCGGGCTCGTTCAGGGTACGCAGTATTTT
TRBD1	TRBV6-5	once	TRBJ1-6	CASSYSPGGRNSPLHF	TGTGCCAGCAGTTACTCACCAGGGGGAAGGAATTCACCCCTCCACTTT
-	TRBV9	-	TRBJ1-3	CASSVEGGNSHSGNTIYF	TGTGCCAGCAGCGTAGAGGGGGGGAATAGCCACTCTGGAAACACCATATATTTT
-	TRBV18	-	TRBJ2-2	CASSPPFLGPGELFF	TGTGCCAGCTCACCACCTTTTCTCGGCCCCGGGGAGCTGTTTTTT
-	TRBV28	-	TRBJ1-5	CASSLGLPANQPQHF	TGTGCCAGCAGTTTAGGGTTACCAGCCAATCAGCCCCAGCATTTT
TRBD1	TRBV3-1/TRBV3-2	-	TRBJ2-2	CASSSNRGRPGELFF	TGTGCCAGCAGCTCGAACAGGGGGCGACCCGGGGAGCTGTTTTTT
-	TRBV7-2	-	TRBJ2-1	CASSLRSNEQFF	TGTGCCAGCAGCTTAAGGTCAAATGAGCAGTTCTTC
-	TRBV27	once	TRBJ2-3	CASSPLPPKSGYTDTQYF	TGTGCCAGCAGTCCCCTCCCCCCAAAAAGCGGGTACACAGATACGCAGTATTTT
-	TRBV5-6	-	TRBJ1-2	CASSFFQGMMGYTF	TGTGCCAGCAGCTTCTTCCAGGGGATGATGGGCTACACCTTC
-	TRBV20-1	-	TRBJ2-1	CSASDKGQFF	TGCAGTGCTTCGGACAAGGGGCAGTTCTTC
TRBD2	TRBV3-1/TRBV3-2	-	TRBJ2-5	CASSQNKRGEIQETQYF	TGTGCCAGCAGCCAAAATAAGCGGGGTGAGATTCAAGAGACCCAGTACTTC
-	TRBV4-1	-	TRBJ2-2	CASSQDRAGELFF	TGCGCCAGCAGCCAAGATCGCGCCGGGGAGCTGTTTTTT
-	TRBV3-1/TRBV3-2	-	TRBJ1-2	CASSQDLEGNYGYTF	TGTGCCAGCAGCCAAGATCTGGAGGGGAACTATGGCTACACCTTC
TRBD1	TRBV27	-	TRBJ1-5	CASSLWGQGGYNQPQHF	TGTGCCAGCAGTTTATGGGGACAGGGAGGATACAATCAGCCCCAGCATTTT
-	TRBV7-9	once	TRBJ1-4	CASSLDFRGRATNEKLFF	TGTGCCAGCAGCTTAGATTTCAGGGGCAGGGCGACTAATGAAAAACTGTTTTTT
-	TRBV19	-	TRBJ1-1	CASSSSYTEAFF	TGTGCCAGTAGTTCATCGTACACTGAAGCTTTCTTT
TRBD1	TRBV14	-	TRBJ1-1	CASSQDFRQGNTEAFF	TGTGCCAGCAGCCAAGATTTTCGACAGGGCAACACTGAAGCTTTCTTT
-	TRBV11-3	-	TRBJ2-2	CASSLVSSGGGELFF	TGTGCCAGCAGCTTAGTGTCGTCAGGTGGCGGGGAGCTGTTTTTT
TRBD1	TRBV27	-	TRBJ1-4	CASSPDRGDEKLFF	TGTGCCAGCAGTCCTGACAGGGGTGATGAAAAACTGTTTTTT
-	TRBV7-2	-	TRBJ1-4	CASSYNPGKLFF	TGTGCCAGCAGCTACAATCCAGGGAAACTGTTTTTT